These 18 T cell receptor beta chains were all obtained from the same sample, sequenced in a study of CXCR3-negative and CXCR3-positive naive CD8 T cells. Study findings and constraints: For CXCR3-positive naive cells, TRB CDR3s were more hydrophobic than those of CXCR3-negative naive cells.

The study made its TRB cDNA libraries by 5' RACE, adding UMI labels. From its re-call of the 5' RACE reads, TCRdb lists each CDR3 protein once, without DNA. The listing contains several thousand distinct CDR3 sequences. The antigens of these receptors remain unknown. Sequencing used naive CXCR3+ CD8+ T cells from blood. Specified subset: CD45RO-CCR7+CD27+CD95- naive CD8+ T cells expressing CXCR3 (TNR3+). All receptors come from a human donor in good health. Some clones in this sample may be carry-over from other donors' samples.

This chain uses TRBV15 with TRBJ1-1. The germline gives CDR1 LNHNV, CDR2 YYDKDF (reference sequence). This CDR3 has 14 residues. CDR3 in amino acids: CATSTRVRNTEAFF.

The gene calls are TRBV4-3 and TRBJ1-2. CDR1 and CDR2 from the germline V gene are LGHNA and YSLEER. The CDR3 runs 16 residues. CDR3 sequence: CASSQAVASSNYGYTF.

V and J are TRBV12-3 or TRBV12-4 and TRBJ2-5; checking the TCRdb D call of TRBD1 is not possible without DNA. This CDR3 has 13 amino acids. The CDR3 is CASSLGGEETQYF.

This clonotype ranks as medium-sized in terms of frequency. The gene calls are TRBV7-6 and TRBJ2-7. Per germline, CDR1 SGHVS and CDR2 FNYEAQ. The CDR3 consists of 13 residues. The CDR3 sequence is CASSLGRSYEQYF.

Considering frequency, this clonotype is medium-sized. The chain combines TRBV29-1 with TRBJ2-1; there is no DNA to check the TCRdb D call of TRBD2. The CDR3 has 13 residues. CDR1 and CDR2 from the germline V gene are SQVTM and ANQGSEA. The CDR3 loop is CSVGASGPNEQFF.

By frequency, this clonotype is medium-sized. The chain carries TRBV4-2 and TRBJ1-4; TCRdb picks TRBD1, but there is no DNA to check that call. This CDR3 is 18 amino acids long. Germline V gene lookup returns CDR1 LGHNA and CDR2 YNFKEQ. The CDR3 protein is CASSQDPGQQGRLEKLFF.

V and J are TRBV29-1 and TRBJ2-3. This CDR3 comprises 14 residues. Germline V lookup: CDR1 SQVTM, CDR2 ANQGSEA. CDR3 in amino acids: CSVDGEGRTDTQYF.

This clonotype is called medium-sized based on its frequency. The chain is built from TRBV27 and TRBJ1-6. The CDR3 covers 16 residues. The germline V gene has CDR1 MNHEY and CDR2 SMNVEV (reference sequence). CDR3 loop: CASSTHRRNYNSPLHF.

The V and J genes are TRBV21-1 and TRBJ2-3. TRBV21-1 is a pseudogene. The CDR3 runs 16 residues. This CDR3 reads CASSKVTPRSTDTQYF.

Considering frequency, this clonotype is medium-sized. V gene TRBV7-9 combines with J gene TRBJ2-1. This CDR3 has 14 amino acids. The germline CDR1 and CDR2 sequences are SEHNR and FQNEAQ (reference sequence). The CDR3 loop reads CASSFGGLYNEQFF.

This clonotype is deemed medium-sized by its frequency. The chain uses TRBV6-5 and TRBJ1-2. The CDR3 contains 16 residues. Germline V gene sequence: CDR1 MNHEY, CDR2 SVGAGI. CDR3 residues: CASSYLLHRANYGYTF.

According to its frequency, this clonotype is medium-sized (0.01 to 0.1%). The chain joins TRBV7-3 to TRBJ2-1. The CDR3 covers 18 residues. Germline assignment: CDR1 SGHTA and CDR2 FQGTGA. CDR3 region: CASSLGGELHSSYNEQFF.

This clonotype is deemed medium-sized by its frequency. This sequence joins TRBV10-3 and TRBJ2-3; as DNA is missing, the TRBD2 call by TCRdb cannot be tested. The CDR3 spans 18 residues. CDR1 ENHRY and CDR2 SYGVKD come from the germline V gene. The CDR3 loop reads CAISEALAGGITTDTQYF.

This clonotype ranks as medium-sized in terms of frequency. J is TRBJ2-7 and V is TRBV20-1; TCRdb indicates TRBD1, and absent DNA this call remains unverified. Per the germline V gene, CDR1 is DFQATT and CDR2 is SNEGSKA (reference sequence). The CDR3 is 15 residues long. The CDR3 loop is CSARDWKGLTYEQYF.

V is TRBV29-1 and J is TRBJ1-5. Germline V gene sequence: CDR1 SQVTM, CDR2 ANQGSEA. The CDR3 length is 12 residues. CDR3: CSVASSEGRVDF.

The chain is built from TRBV11-2 and TRBJ1-6. Germline-derived CDR1 and CDR2 are SGHAT and FQNNGV. The CDR3 extends over 15 amino acids. The CDR3 spells CASSLDFALDSPLHF.

According to its frequency, this clonotype is medium-sized. The rearrangement joins TRBV20-1 to TRBJ1-3. The germline V gene has CDR1 DFQATT and CDR2 SNEGSKA (reference sequence). CDR3 length: 14 amino acids. The chain's CDR3 is CSARPRSSGNTIYF.

This clonotype is identified as medium-sized (0.01 to 0.1%) from frequency. The chain recombines TRBV29-1 with TRBJ2-1; TCRdb's D gene call, TRBD1, goes unchecked for lack of DNA. Germline loops: CDR1 SQVTM, CDR2 ANQGSEA. The CDR3 covers 15 residues. CDR3: CSVSAGTEIYNEQFF.